The next 25 T cell receptor beta chains were all read from a single sample in a study of blood T cell repertoires in COVID-19. Assay used: immunoSEQ multiplex PCR; TCRdb lists only in-frame clones, some missing. The data show 80,000 or so clones, 75% to 85% seen once. The sample was peripheral blood. Receptor source: a woman in her 70s with acute or convalescent COVID-19.

The V gene is TRBV5-4, the J gene TRBJ2-5, with TRBD2 identical over 14 bases. This CDR3 spans 17 amino acids. Losses at the gene ends were 4 bases for V and 1 base for J; bases not matched to a gene: 6. CDR1 SGHNT and CDR2 YYREEE come from the germline V gene (reference sequence). The CDR3 coding sequence is TGTGCCAGCAGCGCCGGACTAGCGGGGGGACCCCAAGAGACCCAGTACTTC. Its protein is CASSAGLAGGPQETQYF.

This chain joins TRBV4-1 and TRBJ1-1, with D possibly being TRBD1 (6 bases). The CDR3 covers 14 residues. Looked up from germline, CDR1 is MGHRA and CDR2 is YSYEKL. V lost 4 bases to trimming and J lost 7 bases, with 16 bases between them. The CDR3: CASSRQQGNGEAFF. Written as DNA, the CDR3 is TGCGCCAGCAGCCGCCAACAGGGTAACGGTGAAGCTTTCTTT.

The chain joins TRBV18 to TRBJ1-1; 8 bases agree with TRBD1. Germline CDR1 KGHSH, CDR2 LQKENI. This CDR3 comprises 15 residues. The junction had 5 bases not matched to a gene; V was cut back by 5 bases and J by 0 bases. CDR3 sequence: CASSSDRGMNTEAFF. The DNA of the CDR3 is TGTGCCAGCTCAAGCGACAGGGGAATGAACACTGAAGCTTTCTTT.

This rearrangement joins TRBV7-9 to TRBJ1-5, with unresolved D. The CDR3 contains 13 residues. Germline lookup yields CDR1 SEHNR and CDR2 FQNEAQ (reference sequence). Trimming shortened V by 2 bases and J by 4 bases, and 6 bases separated the two germline ends. CDR3 sequence: CASSLQENQPQHF. CDR3 nucleotide sequence: TGTGCCAGCAGCTTACAGGAAAATCAGCCCCAGCATTTT.

The genes are TRBV5-1 and TRBJ1-2, with D unresolved. The V end lost 5 bases, the J end lost 0 bases, and 11 bases lay between the germline ends. The CDR3 runs to 14 residues. Germline CDR1 is SGHRS and CDR2 is YFSETQ. CDR3 bases: TGCGCCAGCAGACAGCAGACGGCTAACTATGGCTACACCTTC. Protein product: CASRQQTANYGYTF.

This clone has only a few counts. The chain has TRBV4-1 and TRBJ1-2, with D tentatively TRBD1 (5 bases). V gave up 0 bases and J gave up 2 bases, with 10 bases separating them. Germline V gives CDR1 MGHRA, CDR2 YSYEKL. The CDR3 totals 15 residues. CDR3 DNA sequence: TGCGCCAGCAGCCAAGAGCAGGGAATGAACTATGGCTACACCTTC. This encodes CASSQEQGMNYGYTF.

This chain connects TRBV27 to TRBJ1-2; possibly TRBD1 for D (6 bases). V shed 0 bases and J shed 8 bases, with 13 bases lying between them. The CDR3 runs to 14 residues. Germline V gene sequence: CDR1 MNHEY, CDR2 SMNVEV (reference sequence). The CDR3 region is CASSLSAGGGGYTF. The CDR3 DNA is TGTGCCAGCAGTTTATCGGCGGGGGGCGGGGGCTACACCTTC.

The J gene is TRBJ2-2, the V gene TRBV5-8, with D perhaps matching TRBD1 (5 bases). The germline V gene encodes CDR1 SGHTS and CDR2 YDEGEE. The CDR3 contains 16 residues. Trimming took 5 bases from V and 0 from J, leaving 14 bases between them. The CDR3 coding sequence is TGTGCCAGCAGGGAAGGGGCCAGAACGAACACCGGGGAGCTGTTTTTT. This sequence encodes CASREGARTNTGELFF.

This clone appeared once. The V gene is TRBV19, the J gene TRBJ1-5, with unresolved D. This CDR3 comprises 15 residues. V lost 5 bases and J 6 bases, leaving 17 bases between the germline ends. Germline CDR1 and CDR2: LNHDA and SQIVND (reference sequence). The CDR3 sequence is CASSQEAPLGQPQHF. Here the CDR3 DNA reads TGTGCCAGTAGTCAAGAAGCCCCTCTTGGTCAGCCCCAGCATTTT.

This clone has only a few counts. The CDR3 DNA is TGTGCCAGCAGTTTAAAGTCCGGAGGACAGTCGAGCAATCAGCCCCAGCATTTT. It encodes CASSLKSGGQSSNQPQHF. This chain links TRBV27 with TRBJ1-5, with a tentative D call TRBD1 (6 bases). Germline V gene lookup returns CDR1 MNHEY and CDR2 SMNVEV (reference sequence). The CDR3 spans 18 residues. V was shortened by 2 bases and J by 1 base, with 18 bases between the two germline ends.

This rearrangement joins TRBV19 to TRBJ1-1; 10 nucleotides line up with TRBD1. Per the germline V gene, CDR1 is LNHDA and CDR2 is SQIVND (reference sequence). CDR3 size: 17 residues. The J segment lost 1 base and the V segment lost 5 bases, leaving 10 bases of the junction unmatched. The CDR3 DNA reads as TGTGCCAGTAGTTTCCCCTCTTGGACAGGGGGGAACACTGAAGCTTTCTTT. Its translation: CASSFPSWTGGNTEAFF.

This sequence joins TRBV15 and TRBJ1-1, with D unclear. Trimming stripped 3 bases from V and 4 bases from J, with 18 bases between. In germline, CDR1 is LNHNV, CDR2 YYDKDF (reference sequence). The CDR3 sequence is 16 residues long. The CDR3 sequence: CATSRDWSELGTEAFF. The CDR3 DNA sequence: TGTGCCACCAGCAGGGACTGGTCAGAGTTGGGCACTGAAGCTTTCTTT.

The genes are TRBV18 and TRBJ2-4; D is unclear. The length of the CDR3 is 15 residues. Germline V gives CDR1 KGHSH, CDR2 LQKENI. V was cut by 0 bases and J by 0 bases, with 6 bases left in between. Written as DNA, the CDR3 is TGTGCCAGCTCACCACCGGAGCTAGCCAAAAACATTCAGTACTTC. Translated, it gives CASSPPELAKNIQYF.

The chain employs TRBV10-3 and TRBJ1-1, with TRBD1 matching 7 bases. Germline assignment: CDR1 ENHRY and CDR2 SYGVKD. V shed 3 bases, J shed 0 bases, and the junction held 10 bases outside the gene matches. CDR3 length: 17 amino acids. DNA for the CDR3: TGTGCCATCAGTGATCCCGACAGGGTCATTATGAACACTGAAGCTTTCTTT. This sequence encodes CAISDPDRVIMNTEAFF.

The rearrangement links TRBV18 to TRBJ1-1, with D possibly TRBD1 on 5 matching bases. Germline-derived CDR1 and CDR2 are KGHSH and LQKENI. Trimming pared 2 bases from V and 4 bases from J, leaving 11 bases between. This CDR3 comprises 14 residues. CDR3 coding DNA: TGTGCCAGCTCACCATGGGGGGGAGGCACTGAAGCTTTCTTT. Protein sequence: CASSPWGGGTEAFF.

The chain couples TRBV27 to TRBJ2-2; D gene ambiguous. CDR1 is MNHEY and CDR2 is SMNVEV in the germline V gene (reference sequence). V was cut by 5 bases and J by 0 bases, with 13 bases left in between. The CDR3 sequence is 16 residues long. CDR3 amino acids: CASSIITASNTGELFF. The CDR3 DNA is TGTGCCAGCAGTATAATAACAGCCTCGAACACCGGGGAGCTGTTTTTT.

The chain employs TRBV4-2 and TRBJ2-3, with 8 bases fitting TRBD2. In germline, CDR1 is LGHNA, CDR2 YNFKEQ. The CDR3 contains 17 residues. V lost 0 bases, J lost 1 base, and 6 bases stayed unmatched. CDR3 DNA: TGTGCCAGCAGCCAAGATTCAGCGGGGGAGGGCACAGATACGCAGTATTTT. This translates into CASSQDSAGEGTDTQYF.

The chain uses TRBV25-1 and TRBJ2-7; D is undetermined. The CDR3 loop spans 11 amino acids. The V gene's germline CDR1 is MGHDK and CDR2 SYGVNS. With 10 bases removed from V and 0 bases from J, the gap between germline ends came to 7 bases. The CDR3 nucleotides are TGTGCCACCCGCGTCTCCTACGAGCAGTACTTC. Its protein product is CATRVSYEQYF.

The chain is built from TRBV5-5 and TRBJ2-3; D is unresolved. V lost 2 bases and J 0 bases, leaving 7 bases between the germline ends. The CDR3 is 14 residues long. Germline loops: CDR1 SGHKS, CDR2 YYEKEE (reference sequence). Written as DNA, the CDR3 is TGTGCCAGCAGCTTAATCTTTAGCACAGATACGCAGTATTTT. It translates to CASSLIFSTDTQYF.

The genes are TRBV6-2 or TRBV6-3 and TRBJ1-6, with D tentatively TRBD1 (6 bases). With 4 bases removed from V and 6 bases from J, the gap between germline ends came to 25 bases. The CDR3 is 19 residues long. Germline lookup yields CDR1 MNHEY and CDR2 SVGEGT. CDR3 sequence: CASSFDLQGSGRLNSPLHF. In nucleotides, the CDR3 is TGTGCCAGCAGTTTCGATCTACAGGGATCGGGACGGCTTAATTCACCCCTCCACTTT.

V gene TRBV5-1 combines with J gene TRBJ2-3; perhaps TRBD1 as D (5 bases). V was shortened by 0 bases and J by 2 bases, with 13 bases between the two germline ends. The CDR3 is 16 amino acids. The V gene's germline CDR1 is SGHRS and CDR2 YFSETQ. CDR3 sequence reads: CASSLEGRAFTDTQYF. Written as DNA, the CDR3 is TGCGCCAGCAGCTTGGAAGGCAGGGCCTTCACAGATACGCAGTATTTT.

The CDR3 loop reads CASSRRTGNYGYTF. CDR3 coding DNA: TGTGCCAGCAGTAGGAGGACAGGGAACTATGGCTACACCTTC. The rearrangement joins TRBV11-2 to TRBJ1-2; TRBD1 matches 8 bases. This CDR3 is built from 14 residues. Germline V CDR1 and CDR2: SGHAT, FQNNGV. V lost 6 bases, J lost 2 bases, and 5 bases stayed unmatched.

The chain is built from TRBV5-1 and TRBJ2-1, with TRBD2 identical over 8 bases. The CDR3 extends over 15 amino acids. The ends lost 4 bases at V and 4 bases at J; junction bases unmatched: 7. Germline V lookup: CDR1 SGHRS, CDR2 YFSETQ. The CDR3 here is CASSEASGGYNEQFF. Here the CDR3 DNA reads TGCGCCAGCAGCGAGGCGAGCGGGGGATACAATGAGCAGTTCTTC.

The chain is built from TRBV24-1 and TRBJ1-1; 7 nucleotides line up with TRBD1. V gave up 9 bases and J gave up 7 bases; unmatched junction bases: 10. This CDR3 contains 13 residues. Germline-derived CDR1 and CDR2 are KGHDR and SFDVKD. The DNA of the CDR3 is TGTGCCACCGTTGGACAGGACCTCTTTGAAGCTTTCTTT. It translates to CATVGQDLFEAFF.

This clone was observed a handful of times. The chain joins TRBV9 to TRBJ1-2; D remains unclear. The V end was cut by 3 bases, the J end by 2 bases, with 8 bases between. CDR1 is SGDLS and CDR2 is YYNGEE in the germline V gene. The CDR3 length is 13 residues. CDR3 in amino acids: CASSEAENYGYTF. In nucleotides, the CDR3 is TGTGCCAGCAGCGAGGCGGAGAACTATGGCTACACCTTC.